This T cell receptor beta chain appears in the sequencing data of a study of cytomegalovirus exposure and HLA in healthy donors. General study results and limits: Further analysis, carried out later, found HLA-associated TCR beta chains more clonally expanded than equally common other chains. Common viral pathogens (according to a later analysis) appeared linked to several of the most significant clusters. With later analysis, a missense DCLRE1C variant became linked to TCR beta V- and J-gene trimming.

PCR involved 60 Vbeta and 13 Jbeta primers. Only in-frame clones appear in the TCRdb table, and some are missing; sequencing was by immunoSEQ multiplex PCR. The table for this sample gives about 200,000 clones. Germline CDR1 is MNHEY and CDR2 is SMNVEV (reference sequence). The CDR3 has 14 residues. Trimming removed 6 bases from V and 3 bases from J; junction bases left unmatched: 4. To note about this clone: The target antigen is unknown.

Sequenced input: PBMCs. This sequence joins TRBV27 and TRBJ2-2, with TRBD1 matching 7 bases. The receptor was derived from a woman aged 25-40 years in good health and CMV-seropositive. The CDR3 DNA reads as TGTGCCAGCAGAAGGGACAGCTACACCGGGGAGCTGTTTTTT. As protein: CASRRDSYTGELFF.